The 8 T cell receptor beta chains in this list originate from one sample, sequenced in a study of blood T cells in healthy people across ages. A sample-barcoded 5' primer and a J-beta primer mix were used in a second PCR of roughly 7 to 11 cycles. Each CDR3 protein is one row after TCRdb ran MiXCR on the 5' RACE reads. The sample carries around 2 million distinct CDR3 sequences, 39% recorded once. What was sequenced was blood. The receptors come from a human donor in good health.

The CDR3 DNA is TGTGCCAGCAGCTTAGTGACTAGCGGGAACTCCTACGAGCAGTACTTC. It encodes CASSLVTSGNSYEQYF. The J gene is TRBJ2-7, the V gene TRBV7-9; 11 nucleotides line up with TRBD2. The germline V gene has CDR1 SEHNR and CDR2 FQNEAQ (reference sequence). V was pared by 1 base and J by 0 bases, with 2 bases of the junction left unmatched. The CDR3 is 16 residues long.

This clonotype appeared once. The CDR3 nucleotides read TGCAGTGCTAGAGATCGAGGGGCGGGGATGAGGAACACTGAAGCTTTCTTT. This translates into CSARDRGAGMRNTEAFF. The chain combines TRBV20-1 with TRBJ1-1, with D tentatively TRBD1 (5 bases). Germline V gives CDR1 DFQATT, CDR2 SNEGSKA (reference sequence). The V and J ends lost 0 bases and 1 base respectively, with 18 bases between them. This CDR3 has 17 residues.

This sequence joins TRBV11-3 and TRBJ2-3, with D possibly called TRBD1 or TRBD2 (5 bases each). This CDR3 has 16 residues. V dropped 3 bases and J dropped 2 bases, with 15 bases sitting between them. Germline V CDR1 and CDR2: SGHNT, YENEEA. The CDR3 loop is CASSLEPGAFTDTQYF. In DNA form, the CDR3 reads TGTGCCAGCAGCTTGGAACCCGGGGCGTTCACAGATACGCAGTATTTT.

The V and J genes are TRBV20-1 and TRBJ2-3; 7 nucleotides agree with TRBD2. Germline CDR1 reads DFQATT; CDR2 reads SNEGSKA (reference sequence). V shed 2 bases, J shed 0 bases, and the junction held 8 bases outside the gene matches. This CDR3 comprises 16 residues. The CDR3 protein is CSARSRAGTSTDTQYF. DNA for the CDR3: TGCAGTGCTAGATCCAGAGCGGGGACTAGCACAGATACGCAGTATTTT.

This clonotype has a handful of counts. The rearrangement uses TRBV6-5 and TRBJ1-2, with 7 bases identical to TRBD1. The V gene's germline CDR1 is MNHEY and CDR2 SVGAGI. The V gene end was trimmed by 1 base and the J gene end by 8 bases; junction bases not matched to a gene: 13. There are 16 residues in the CDR3. Here the CDR3 DNA reads TGTGCCAGCAGTTACTTGCGGACAGGTGACCGTTGGGGCTACACCTTC. Encoded protein: CASSYLRTGDRWGYTF.

This clonotype was seen only a few times. This chain joins TRBV7-9 and TRBJ1-2; D is ambiguous. The CDR3 contains 13 residues. V lost 5 bases, J lost 6 bases, and 13 bases lay in between. CDR1 and CDR2 (germline): SEHNR, FQNEAQ (reference sequence). Here the CDR3 DNA reads TGTGCCAGCAGCCGTGGAACGAGGGATGGCTACACCTTC. It is translated as CASSRGTRDGYTF.

This chain connects TRBV11-2 to TRBJ1-1, with TRBD1 as a possible D gene (5 bases). V was trimmed by 3 bases and J by 6 bases, leaving 14 bases between them. This CDR3 region has 14 residues. Germline V gene sequence: CDR1 SGHAT, CDR2 FQNNGV. CDR3 sequence: CASSLGNRLSEAFF. The DNA of the CDR3 is TGTGCCAGCAGCTTGGGGAACAGGCTCTCTGAAGCTTTCTTT.

The chain carries TRBV5-1 and TRBJ2-1; the D is unclear. CDR1 SGHRS and CDR2 YFSETQ come from the germline V gene. The CDR3 is made up of 14 amino acids. With 0 bases removed from V and 7 bases from J, the gap between germline ends came to 11 bases. The CDR3 DNA reads as TGCGCCAGCAGCTTGGGCGCTAGTACTAATGAGCAGTTCTTC. It codes for CASSLGASTNEQFF.